The T cell receptor beta chain described here comes from a study of identical twins. This CDR3 has 16 amino acids. V lost 5 bases to trimming and J lost 2 bases; unmatched junction nucleotides: 4. Germline V CDR1 and CDR2: MGHDK, SYGVNS. Turning to this clonotype: It may be a read error: a sequence one base away is much more abundant.

A template switching step contributed a universal primer site, while unique molecular identifiers were present in the cDNA. Using its own MiXCR run on the 5' RACE reads, TCRdb lists one record per CDR3 protein. The data contain about 470,000 distinct CDR3 sequences, less than 25% of them singletons. The data were also submitted as part of a second study, on T cells expressing NK-cell markers. Per that study: Seven HCMV-seropositive donors and one seronegative donor made up the eight sequenced donors.

This clonotype was obtained from a woman between 18 and 30 years old in good health. The sequencing input was CD4+ T cells sorted from blood. The rearrangement uses TRBV25-1 and TRBJ2-3, with 13 bases matching TRBD2. This CDR3 reads CASSPGLAGATDTQYF. CDR3 nucleotide sequence: TGTGCCAGCAGTCCCGGACTAGCGGGGGCCACAGATACGCAGTATTTT.